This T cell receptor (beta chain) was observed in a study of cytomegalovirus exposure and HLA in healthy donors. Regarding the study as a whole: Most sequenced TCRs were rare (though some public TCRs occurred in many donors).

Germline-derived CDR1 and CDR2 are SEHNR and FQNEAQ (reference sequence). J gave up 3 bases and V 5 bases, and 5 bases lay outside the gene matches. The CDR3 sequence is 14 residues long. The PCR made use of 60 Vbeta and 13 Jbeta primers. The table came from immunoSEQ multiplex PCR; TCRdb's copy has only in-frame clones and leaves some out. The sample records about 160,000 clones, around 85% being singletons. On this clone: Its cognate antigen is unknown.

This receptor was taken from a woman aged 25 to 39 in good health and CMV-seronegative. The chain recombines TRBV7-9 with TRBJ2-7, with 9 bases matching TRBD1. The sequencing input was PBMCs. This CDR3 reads CASSGGTGYYEQYF. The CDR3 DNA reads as TGTGCCAGCAGCGGCGGGACAGGGTACTACGAGCAGTACTTC.